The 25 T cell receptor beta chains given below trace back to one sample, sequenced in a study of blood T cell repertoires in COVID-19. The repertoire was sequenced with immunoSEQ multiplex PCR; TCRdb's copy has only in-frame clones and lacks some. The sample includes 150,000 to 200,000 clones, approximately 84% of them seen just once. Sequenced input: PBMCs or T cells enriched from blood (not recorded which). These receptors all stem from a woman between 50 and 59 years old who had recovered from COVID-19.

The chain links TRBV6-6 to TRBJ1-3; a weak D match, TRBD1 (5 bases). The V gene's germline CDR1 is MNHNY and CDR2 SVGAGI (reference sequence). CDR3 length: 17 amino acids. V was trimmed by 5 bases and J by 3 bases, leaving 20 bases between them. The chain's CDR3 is CASSLGTLVGVGNTIYF. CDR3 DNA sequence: TGTGCCAGCAGTCTAGGGACTCTCGTTGGGGTTGGAAACACCATATATTTT.

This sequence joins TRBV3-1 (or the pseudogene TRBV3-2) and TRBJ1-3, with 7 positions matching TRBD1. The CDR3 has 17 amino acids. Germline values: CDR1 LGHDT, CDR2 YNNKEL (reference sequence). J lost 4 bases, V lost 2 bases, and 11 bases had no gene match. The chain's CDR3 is CASSQLLFTGEGNTIYF. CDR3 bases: TGTGCCAGCAGCCAACTATTATTTACAGGGGAAGGAAACACCATATATTTT.

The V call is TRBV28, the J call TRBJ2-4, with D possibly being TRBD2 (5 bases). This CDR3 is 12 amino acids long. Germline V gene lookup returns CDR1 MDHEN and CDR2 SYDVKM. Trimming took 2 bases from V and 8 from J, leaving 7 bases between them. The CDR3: CASSLRGYIQYF. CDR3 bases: TGTGCCAGCAGTTTACGGGGTTACATTCAGTACTTC.

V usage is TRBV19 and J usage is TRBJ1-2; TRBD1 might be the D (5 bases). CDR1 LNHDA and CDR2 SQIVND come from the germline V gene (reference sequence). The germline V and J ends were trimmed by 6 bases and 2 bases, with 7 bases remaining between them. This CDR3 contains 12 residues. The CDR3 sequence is CASRDRNYGYTF. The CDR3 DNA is TGTGCCAGTAGAGACAGAAACTATGGCTACACCTTC. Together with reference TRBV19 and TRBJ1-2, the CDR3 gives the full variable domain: DGGITQSPKYLFRKEGQNVTLSCEQNLNHDAMYWYRQDPGQGLRLIYYSQIVNDFQKGDIAEGYSVSREKKESFPLTVTSAQKNPTAFYLCASRDRNYGYTFGSGTRLTVV.

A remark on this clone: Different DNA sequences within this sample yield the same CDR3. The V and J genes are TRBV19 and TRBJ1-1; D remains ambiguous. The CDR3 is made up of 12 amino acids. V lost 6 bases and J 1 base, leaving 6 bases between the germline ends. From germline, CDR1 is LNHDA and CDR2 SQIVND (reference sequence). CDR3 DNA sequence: TGTGCCAGTAGCCTCAGGAACACTGAAGCTTTCTTT. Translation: CASSLRNTEAFF.

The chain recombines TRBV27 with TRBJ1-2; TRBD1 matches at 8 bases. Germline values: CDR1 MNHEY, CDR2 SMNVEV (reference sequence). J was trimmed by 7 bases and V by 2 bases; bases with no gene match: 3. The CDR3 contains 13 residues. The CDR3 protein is CASSLTRGRGYTF. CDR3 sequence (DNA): TGTGCCAGCAGTTTAACCAGGGGGCGTGGCTACACCTTC.

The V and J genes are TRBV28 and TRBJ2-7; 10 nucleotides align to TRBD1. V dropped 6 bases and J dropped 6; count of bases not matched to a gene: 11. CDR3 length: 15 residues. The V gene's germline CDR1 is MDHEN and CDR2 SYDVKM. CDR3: CASSQTGGVRGEQYF. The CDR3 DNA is TGTGCCAGCAGCCAGACAGGGGGCGTGCGGGGCGAGCAGTACTTC.

The DNA of the CDR3 is TGTGCCAGCAGCGTGATGACAGGGGTCAATCAGCCCCAGCATTTT. As protein: CASSVMTGVNQPQHF. The J gene is TRBJ1-5, the V gene TRBV7-2, with 8 bases matching TRBD1. The CDR3 runs 15 residues. Germline CDR1 and CDR2: SGHTA and FQGNSA. After removal of 5 bases from V and 3 bases from J, the junction contained 6 bases not matched to a gene.

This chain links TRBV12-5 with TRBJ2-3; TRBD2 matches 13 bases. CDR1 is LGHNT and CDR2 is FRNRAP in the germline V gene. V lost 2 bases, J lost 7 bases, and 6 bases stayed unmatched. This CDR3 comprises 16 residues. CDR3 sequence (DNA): TGTGCTAGTGGTTTGCTTCGGACTAGCGGGAGACATACGCAGTATTTT. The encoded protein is CASGLLRTSGRHTQYF.

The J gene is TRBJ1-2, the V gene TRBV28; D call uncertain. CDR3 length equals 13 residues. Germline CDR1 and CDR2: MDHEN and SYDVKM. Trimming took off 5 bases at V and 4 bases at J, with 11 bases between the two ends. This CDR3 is CASSAGIGYGYTF. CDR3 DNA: TGTGCCAGCAGTGCCGGGATAGGCTATGGCTACACCTTC.

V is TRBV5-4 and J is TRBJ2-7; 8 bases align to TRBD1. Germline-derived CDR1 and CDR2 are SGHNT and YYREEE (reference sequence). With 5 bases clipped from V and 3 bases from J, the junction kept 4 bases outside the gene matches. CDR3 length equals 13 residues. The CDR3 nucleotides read TGTGCCAGCAGACCCGGGACAGGCTACGAGCAGTACTTC. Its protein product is CASRPGTGYEQYF.

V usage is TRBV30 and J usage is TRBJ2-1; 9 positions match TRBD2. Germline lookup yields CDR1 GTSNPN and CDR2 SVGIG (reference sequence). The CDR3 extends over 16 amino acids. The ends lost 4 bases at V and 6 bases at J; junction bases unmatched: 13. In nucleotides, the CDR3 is TGTGCCTGGACCCCGAGGGGCGGGAGGGCCCTCAATGAGCAGTTCTTC. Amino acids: CAWTPRGGRALNEQFF.

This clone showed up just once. The CDR3 loop is CASSQVLGQGGTQYF. The CDR3 DNA reads as TGCGCCAGCAGCCAGGTTCTTGGGCAGGGAGGGACCCAGTACTTC. V gene TRBV4-1 combines with J gene TRBJ2-5, with a weak D call TRBD2 (6 bases). Per germline, CDR1 MGHRA and CDR2 YSYEKL. V gave up 3 bases and J gave up 7 bases, with 18 bases separating them. The CDR3 contains 15 residues.

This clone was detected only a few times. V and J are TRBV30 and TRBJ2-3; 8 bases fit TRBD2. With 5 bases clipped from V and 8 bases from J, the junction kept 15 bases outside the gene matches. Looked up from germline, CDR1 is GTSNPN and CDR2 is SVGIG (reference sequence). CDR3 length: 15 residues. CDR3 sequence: CAWAGLAGGVGTQYF. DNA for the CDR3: TGTGCCTGGGCGGGCCTCGCGGGAGGTGTAGGTACGCAGTATTTT. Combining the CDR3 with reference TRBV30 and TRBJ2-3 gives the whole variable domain SQTIHQWPATLVQPVGSPLSLECTVEGTSNPNLYWYRQAAGRGLQLLFYSVGIGQISSEVPQNLSASRPQDRQFILSSKKLLLSDSGFYLCAWAGLAGGVGTQYFGPGTRLTVL.

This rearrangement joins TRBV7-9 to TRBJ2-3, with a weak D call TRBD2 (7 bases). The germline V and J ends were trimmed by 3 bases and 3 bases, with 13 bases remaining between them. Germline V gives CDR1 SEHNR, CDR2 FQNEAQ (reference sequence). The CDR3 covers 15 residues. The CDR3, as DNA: TGTGCCAGCAGCTTCCCGCGGGGGCAGACAGATACGCAGTATTTT. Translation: CASSFPRGQTDTQYF. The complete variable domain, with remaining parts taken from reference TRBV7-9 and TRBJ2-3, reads DTGVSQNPRHKITKRGQNVTFRCDPISEHNRLYWYRQTLGQGPEFLTYFQNEAQLEKSRLLSDRFSAERPKGSFSTLEIQRTEQGDSAMYLCASSFPRGQTDTQYFGPGTRLTVL.

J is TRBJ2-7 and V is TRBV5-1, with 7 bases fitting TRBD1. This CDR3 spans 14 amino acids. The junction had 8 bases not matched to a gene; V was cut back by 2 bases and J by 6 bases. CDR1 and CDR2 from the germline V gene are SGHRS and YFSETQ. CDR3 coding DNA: TGCGCCAGCAGCTTTGACAGGGCGGTGGGCGAGCAGTACTTC. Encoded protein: CASSFDRAVGEQYF.

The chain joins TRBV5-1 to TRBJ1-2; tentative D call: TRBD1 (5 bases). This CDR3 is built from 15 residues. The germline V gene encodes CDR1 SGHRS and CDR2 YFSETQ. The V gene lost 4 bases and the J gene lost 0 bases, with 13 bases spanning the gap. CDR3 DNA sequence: TGCGCCAGCAGCCCGGGGGACCGAACTAACTATGGCTACACCTTC. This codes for CASSPGDRTNYGYTF.

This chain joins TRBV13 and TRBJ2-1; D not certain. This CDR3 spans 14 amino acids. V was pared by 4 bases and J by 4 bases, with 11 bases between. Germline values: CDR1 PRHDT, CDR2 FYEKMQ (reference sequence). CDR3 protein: CASSSGAKYNEQFF. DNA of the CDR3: TGTGCCAGCAGCTCCGGAGCGAAGTACAATGAGCAGTTCTTC.

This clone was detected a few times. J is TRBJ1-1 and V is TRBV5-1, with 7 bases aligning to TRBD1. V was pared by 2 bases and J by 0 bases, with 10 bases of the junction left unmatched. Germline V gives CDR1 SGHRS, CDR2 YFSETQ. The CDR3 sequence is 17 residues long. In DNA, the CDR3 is TGCGCCAGCAGCTTAACAGGGGCTGGAGGACTGAACACTGAAGCTTTCTTT. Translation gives CASSLTGAGGLNTEAFF.

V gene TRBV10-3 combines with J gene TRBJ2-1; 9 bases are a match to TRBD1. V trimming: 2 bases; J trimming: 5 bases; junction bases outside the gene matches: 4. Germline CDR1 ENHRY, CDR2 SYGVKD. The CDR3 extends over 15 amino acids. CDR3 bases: TGTGCCATCAGTGAGGGGACAGGGTTTAACAATGAGCAGTTCTTC. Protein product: CAISEGTGFNNEQFF.

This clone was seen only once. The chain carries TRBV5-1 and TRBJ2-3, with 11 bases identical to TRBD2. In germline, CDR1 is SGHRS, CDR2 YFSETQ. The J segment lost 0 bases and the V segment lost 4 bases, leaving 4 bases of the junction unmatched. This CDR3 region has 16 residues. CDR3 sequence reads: CASSTRTSGSTDTQYF. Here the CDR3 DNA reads TGCGCCAGCAGCACAAGGACTAGCGGGAGCACAGATACGCAGTATTTT.

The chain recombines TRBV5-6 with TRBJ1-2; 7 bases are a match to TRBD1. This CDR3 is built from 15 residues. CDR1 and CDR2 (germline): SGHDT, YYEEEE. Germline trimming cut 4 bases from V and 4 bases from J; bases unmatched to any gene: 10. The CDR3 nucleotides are TGTGCCAGCAGCGGACGGGACAGCAGCCTCTATGGCTACACCTTC. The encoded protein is CASSGRDSSLYGYTF.

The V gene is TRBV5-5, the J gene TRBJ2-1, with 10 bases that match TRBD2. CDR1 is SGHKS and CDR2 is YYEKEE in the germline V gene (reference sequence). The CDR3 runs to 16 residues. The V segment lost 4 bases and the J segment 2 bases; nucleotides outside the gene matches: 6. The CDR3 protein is CASSPRLAGAYNEQFF. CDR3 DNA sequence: TGTGCCAGCAGCCCCCGACTAGCGGGTGCCTACAATGAGCAGTTCTTC.

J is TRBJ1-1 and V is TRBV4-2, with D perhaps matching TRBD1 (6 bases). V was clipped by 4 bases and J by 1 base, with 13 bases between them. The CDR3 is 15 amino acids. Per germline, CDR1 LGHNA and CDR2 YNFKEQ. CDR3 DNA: TGTGCCAGCAGCCCAGACAGGCGGGGGAACACTGAAGCTTTCTTT. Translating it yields CASSPDRRGNTEAFF.

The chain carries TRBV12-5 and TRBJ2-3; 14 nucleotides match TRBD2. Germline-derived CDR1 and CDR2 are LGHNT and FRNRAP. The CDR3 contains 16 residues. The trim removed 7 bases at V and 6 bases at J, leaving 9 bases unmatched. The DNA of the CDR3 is TGTGCTAGTGCCCAGGGACTAGCGGGAGTTCGCGATACGCAGTATTTT. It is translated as CASAQGLAGVRDTQYF.